The present TCR beta chain was sequenced within a study of shared clonotypes between healthy human individuals. Sequencing was performed with immunoSEQ multiplex PCR; in TCRdb, only in-frame clones are kept and a portion is missing. The sample carries a few million clones, 80% to 95% recorded once. The TCR sequence derives from a man aged 18 to 35 in good health. Some clones in this sample may be carry-over from other donors' samples. Sequencing was done on a sample of naive CD4+ T cells from PBMCs. Subset meaning: CD45RA+ positively selected.

This chain's CDR3 is CASSEASGGRWNTEAFF. CDR3 coding DNA: TGTGCCAGCAGTGAAGCTTCGGGGGGCAGGTGGAACACTGAAGCTTTCTTT. The V call is TRBV6-1, the J call TRBJ1-1, with D possibly being TRBD1 (6 bases). The CDR3 extends over 17 amino acids. Germline V gene lookup returns CDR1 MNHNS and CDR2 SASEGT. Deletions cut 0 bases from V and 1 base from J, with 15 bases between.